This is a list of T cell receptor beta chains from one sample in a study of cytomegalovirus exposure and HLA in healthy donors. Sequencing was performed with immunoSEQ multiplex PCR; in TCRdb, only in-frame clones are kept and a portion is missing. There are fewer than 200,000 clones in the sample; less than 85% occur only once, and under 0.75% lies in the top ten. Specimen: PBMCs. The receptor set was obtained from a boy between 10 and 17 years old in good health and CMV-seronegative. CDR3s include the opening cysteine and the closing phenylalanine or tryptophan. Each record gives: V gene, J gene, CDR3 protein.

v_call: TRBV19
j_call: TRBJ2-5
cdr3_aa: CASSIRTGLETQYF

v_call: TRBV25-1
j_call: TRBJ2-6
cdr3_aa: CASSAPGSGANVLTF

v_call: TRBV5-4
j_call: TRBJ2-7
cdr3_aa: CASSLPTGTSGRYEQYF

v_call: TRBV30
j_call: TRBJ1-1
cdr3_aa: CAWSSGRGNTEAFF

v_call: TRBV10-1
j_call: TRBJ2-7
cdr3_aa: CVPPGVHEQYF

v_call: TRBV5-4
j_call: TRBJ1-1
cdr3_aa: CASRANGDRNTEAFF

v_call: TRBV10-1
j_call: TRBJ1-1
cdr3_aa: CASSLDRGATEAFF

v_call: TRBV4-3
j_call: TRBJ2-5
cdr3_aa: CASSHTSGRGGTQYF

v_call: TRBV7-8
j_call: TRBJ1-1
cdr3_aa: CASSSMTGGNTEAFF

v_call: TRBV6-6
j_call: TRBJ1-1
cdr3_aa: CASIRDRPMNTEAFF

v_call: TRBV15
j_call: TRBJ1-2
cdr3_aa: CATSRVRDRLYGYTF

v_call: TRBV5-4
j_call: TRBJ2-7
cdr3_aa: CASSWGASGPYEQYF

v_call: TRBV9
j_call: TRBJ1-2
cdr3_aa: CASSVADGHIGYTF

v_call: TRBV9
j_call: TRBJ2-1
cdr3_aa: CASSDVYRGSSYNEQFF

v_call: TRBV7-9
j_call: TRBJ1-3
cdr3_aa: CASNEPGQGNDWAGNTIYF

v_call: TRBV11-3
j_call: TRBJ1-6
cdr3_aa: CASSLQQGDNSPLHF

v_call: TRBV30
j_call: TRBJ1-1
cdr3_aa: CAWSRGQPHEAFF

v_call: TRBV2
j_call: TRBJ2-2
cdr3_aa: CASGALAGDTGELFF

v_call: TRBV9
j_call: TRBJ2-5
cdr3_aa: CASSASLAGGQETQYF

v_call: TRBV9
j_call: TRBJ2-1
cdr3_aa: CASSPPDRGHNEQFF

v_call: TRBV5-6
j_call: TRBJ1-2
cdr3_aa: CASSLGRGYGYTF

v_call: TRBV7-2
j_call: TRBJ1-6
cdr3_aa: CASSPGGGHSPLHF

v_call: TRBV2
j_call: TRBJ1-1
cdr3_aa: CASSEAGGVTEAFF

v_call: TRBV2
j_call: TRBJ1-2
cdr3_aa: CASSAWVGGGDGYTF

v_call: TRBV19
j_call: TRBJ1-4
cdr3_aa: CASSIQGVRTTEKLFF

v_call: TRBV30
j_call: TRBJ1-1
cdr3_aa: CATAGGTNTEAFF

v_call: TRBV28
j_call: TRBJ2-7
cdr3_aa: CASSSGGTYEQYF

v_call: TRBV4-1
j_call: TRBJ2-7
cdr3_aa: CASSQGHPSSYEQYF

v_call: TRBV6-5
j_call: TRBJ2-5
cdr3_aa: CASSYGAGPQETQYF

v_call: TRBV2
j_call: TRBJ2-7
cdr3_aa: CASLLRPSGAYEQYF

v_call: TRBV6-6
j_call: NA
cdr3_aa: CASRQGQGAYEQYF

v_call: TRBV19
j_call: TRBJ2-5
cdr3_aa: CASSPWTSGRVGETQYF

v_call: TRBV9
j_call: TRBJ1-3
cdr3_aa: CASSVDPAGLANTIYF

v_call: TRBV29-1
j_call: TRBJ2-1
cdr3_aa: CSVVGGNEQFF

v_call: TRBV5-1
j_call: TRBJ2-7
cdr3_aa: CASSSGDREKLRYF

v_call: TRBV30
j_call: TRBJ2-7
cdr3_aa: CAWSRTGGLDEQYF

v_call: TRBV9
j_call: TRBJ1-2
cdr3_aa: CASSATGDAGYTF